This T cell receptor beta chain was found in a study of glioma-infiltrating T cells after dendritic cell vaccination. Study overall: Autologous tumor lysate-pulsed dendritic cell vaccination was given between the early 2000s and the early 2010s.

Noted time point: after dendritic cell vaccination, including at tumor progression/relapse. V dropped 5 bases and J dropped 1; count of bases not matched to a gene: 3. CDR3 size: 14 residues. Looked up from germline, CDR1 is SGHTA and CDR2 is FQGTGA. Generated by immunoSEQ multiplex PCR, the TCRdb table keeps only in-frame clones and is missing some. The sample holds fewer than 90,000 clones, 83% seen once. Source: blood, taken after dendritic cell vaccination. This chain connects TRBV7-3 to TRBJ1-1, with 8 bases aligning to TRBD1. The receptor was derived from a human donor with glioblastoma. The CDR3 bases are TGTGCCAGCAGCCAACAGGGGGGGAACACTGAAGCTTTCTTT. Translated, it gives CASSQQGGNTEAFF.